This T cell receptor beta chain is from a study of Tregs in tolerant kidney transplant recipients (dated by TCRdb to between 2019 and 2020). In the study overall: The study applied TCRbeta sequencing to find donor-specific regulatory T cells before combined kidney and bone marrow transplantation and then followed those same cells after transplant. Here is what the overall study found, with its caveats: PCR primers changed over time for some patients, so nucleotide-level comparison across those patients' samples was not possible. Expanding Tregs with activated donor B cells appeared to identify the most biologically relevant and donor-specific TCRbeta repertoire. Because only a small number of patients were included, the study had limitations, and the results will need to be validated in larger populations as well as under other immunosuppression protocols. Biological reproducibility was not directly addressed, though technical replication error appeared minimal. In tolerant patients, donor-specific Tregs expanded more than Tregs overall, which suggests antigen-driven rather than nonspecific expansion.

Genomic DNA was extracted from sorted cells with the QIAGEN DNeasy Blood and Tissue Kit for TCRbeta CDR3 sequencing. Through immunoSEQ, high-throughput TCRbeta CDR3 sequencing was done commercially, including PCR amplification with internal controls and bias correction. From the authors' description of their analysis: Unique productive TCRbeta sequences were defined by CDR3 nucleotide sequence when primers matched and otherwise by CDR3 amino acid sequence together with Vbeta and Jbeta genes. Sorting error was corrected by removing sequences shared between sorted populations at a frequency ratio of 2:1 or less, and the remaining shared sequences were assigned to the higher population. A sequence was defined as donor-reactive if the sequence was expanded at least 5-fold in CFSE-low cells compared with unstimulated cells and had a frequency of at least 0.01% in CFSE-low cells. Jensen-Shannon divergence calculated on the top 100 TCRbeta sequences ranked by frequency was used to measure repertoire divergence. For samples with multiple sequencing runs, sorting error was corrected separately for each run before the runs were pooled. TCRdb took this table from immuneACCESS and kept in-frame rearrangements with V and J called. Such tables lack part of the clones; where checked against another copy, unresolved V genes explain under half of the gap, and the rest is unexplained. V, J and clone size reflect that table, while D and trimming were determined from the DNA. This sample's table carries several thousand clones. The ten largest make up around 6% of the sample.

Per the publication, the time point label means: 6 months after combined kidney and bone marrow transplant. Related donors were used in the transplants with nonmyeloablative bone marrow transplantation, and mixed chimerism was transient in the human trials. Thawed PBMCs were FACS-sorted into unstimulated Tregs (CD4+CD25+CD127-), CD4+ non-Tregs (CD4+CD25-), CD4 cells and CD8 cells. A few combined kidney and bone marrow transplant recipients from the ITN036ST trial were included as patients, and samples were available only from these trial subjects. Healthy control blood was processed to PBMCs by Ficoll density gradient and cryopreserved, and patient PBMCs were collected before and after transplant. Deletion took 1 base off V and 6 bases off J, with a span of 6 bases between the germline ends. CDR1 and CDR2, looked up from the germline V gene (reference sequence), are GTSNPN and SVGIG. From the cysteine up to the phenylalanine, the CDR3 has a length of 11 residues. The DNA covers only part of the CDR3, 24 bases in frame from base 1.

To note about this clone: The antigen this receptor binds is unknown. The read gets to within 3 residues of the CDR3 end, and the germline J gene fills in the rest.

The chain is assembled from TRBV30 and TRBJ1-1; the D gene remains uncertain. The sequence was collected from a human patient who received a combined kidney and bone marrow transplant. After a transplant, not all T cells may be the patient's own; some may come from the graft donor. Sequencing used CD4+ T cells from blood (PBMCs), obtained 6 months after the transplant. Partial CDR3 DNA: TGTGCCTGGAGTGCCCGCGCTGAA. Translated, this gives CAWSARAE. The entire CDR3 protein reads CAWSARAEAFF.